This T cell receptor (beta chain) was recorded in a study of T-cell memory formation after mild COVID-19. Study-wide context: Each donor largely had its own TCR clusters.

In regard to this clonotype: The antigen remains unidentified.

Findings and caveats of the study: Memory sampled before infection contained some responding clones, suggesting cross-reactive memory joined. Those CD4+ clones that contracted were mainly in CM and EM (CD8+ ones in EMRA). Contracting clones, day 15 to 85, had balanced CD4/CD8, and later expanders favored CD4+.

This CDR3 comprises 16 residues. Germline CDR1 LGHNA, CDR2 YSLEER. The trim removed 5 bases at V and 5 bases at J, leaving 13 bases unmatched. MiXCR was run by TCRdb on the 5' RACE reads, yielding one entry per CDR3 protein. This sample carries 45,000 or so distinct CDR3 sequences, 5.5% to 8.5% of them seen once, and the ten largest clones take roughly 0.76%. The receptor was isolated from an adult who had mild COVID-19 (a few samples of this study predate the infection). Cell type and time point are not known. This chain links TRBV4-3 with TRBJ1-2; TRBD1 matches 8 bases. Source material: PBMCs or a T cell subset sorted from them (not recorded which). The CDR3 spells CASSATGAAYIYGYTF. CDR3 DNA sequence: TGCGCCAGCAGCGCGACAGGGGCGGCCTATATATATGGCTACACCTTC.